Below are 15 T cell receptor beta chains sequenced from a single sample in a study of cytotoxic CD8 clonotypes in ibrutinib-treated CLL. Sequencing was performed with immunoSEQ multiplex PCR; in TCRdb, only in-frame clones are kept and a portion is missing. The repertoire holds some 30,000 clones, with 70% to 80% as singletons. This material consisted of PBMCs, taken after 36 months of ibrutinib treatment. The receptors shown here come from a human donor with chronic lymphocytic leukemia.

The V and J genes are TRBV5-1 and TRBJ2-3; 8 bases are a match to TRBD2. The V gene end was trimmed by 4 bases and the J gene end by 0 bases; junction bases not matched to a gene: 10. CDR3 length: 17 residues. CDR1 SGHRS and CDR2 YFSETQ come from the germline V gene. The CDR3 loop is CASSLLQRGLSTDTQYF. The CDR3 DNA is TGCGCCAGCAGCCTCTTACAGCGGGGGCTGAGCACAGATACGCAGTATTTT.

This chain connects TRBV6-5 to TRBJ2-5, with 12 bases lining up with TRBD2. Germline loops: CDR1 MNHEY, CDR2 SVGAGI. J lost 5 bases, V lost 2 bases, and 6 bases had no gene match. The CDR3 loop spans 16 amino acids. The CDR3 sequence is CASSYRLAGGLETQYF. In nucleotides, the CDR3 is TGTGCCAGCAGTTACCGTCTAGCGGGGGGGCTCGAGACCCAGTACTTC.

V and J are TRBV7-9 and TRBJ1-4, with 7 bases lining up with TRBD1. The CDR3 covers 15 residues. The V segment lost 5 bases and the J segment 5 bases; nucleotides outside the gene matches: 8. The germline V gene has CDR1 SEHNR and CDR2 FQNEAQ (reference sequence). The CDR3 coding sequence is TGTGCCAGCAGCCCTAGACAGGGCGGGAATGAAAAACTGTTTTTT. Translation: CASSPRQGGNEKLFF.

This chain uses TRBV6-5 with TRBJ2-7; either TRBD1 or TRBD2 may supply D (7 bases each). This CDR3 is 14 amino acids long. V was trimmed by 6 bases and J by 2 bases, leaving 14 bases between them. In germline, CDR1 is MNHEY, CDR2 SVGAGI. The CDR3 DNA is TGTGCCAGCAGGCGGGGGACAGCCGCCTACGAGCAGTACTTC. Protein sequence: CASRRGTAAYEQYF.

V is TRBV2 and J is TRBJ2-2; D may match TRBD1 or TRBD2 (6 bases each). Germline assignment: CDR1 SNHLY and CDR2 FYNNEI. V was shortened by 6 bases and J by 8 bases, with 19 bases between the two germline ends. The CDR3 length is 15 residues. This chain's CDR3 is CASRTGGGTSGELFF. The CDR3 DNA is TGTGCCAGCAGGACAGGAGGGGGAACATCGGGGGAGCTGTTTTTT. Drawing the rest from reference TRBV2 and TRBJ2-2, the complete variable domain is EPEVTQTPSHQVTQMGQEVILRCVPISNHLYFYWYRQILGQKVEFLVSFYNNEISEKSEIFDDQFSVERPDGSNFTLKIRSTKLEDSAMYFCASRTGGGTSGELFFGEGSRLTVL.

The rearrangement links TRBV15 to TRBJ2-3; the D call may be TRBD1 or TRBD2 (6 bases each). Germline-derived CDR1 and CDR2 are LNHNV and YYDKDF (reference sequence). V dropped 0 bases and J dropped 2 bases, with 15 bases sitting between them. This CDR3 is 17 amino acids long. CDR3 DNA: TGTGCCACCAGCAGAGATTCTTCGGGGGCCCTCACAGATACGCAGTATTTT. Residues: CATSRDSSGALTDTQYF.

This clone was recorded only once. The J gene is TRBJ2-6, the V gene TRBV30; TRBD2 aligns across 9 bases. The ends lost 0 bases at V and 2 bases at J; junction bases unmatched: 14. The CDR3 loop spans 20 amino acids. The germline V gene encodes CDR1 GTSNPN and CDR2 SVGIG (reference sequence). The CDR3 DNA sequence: TGTGCCTGGAGTGTATCTACCTCGGGCGGGGGGGCCGCTGGGGCCAACGTCCTGACTTTC. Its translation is CAWSVSTSGGGAAGANVLTF.

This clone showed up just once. The CDR3 bases are TGTGCCAGCAGTGAAGGGATTAGCGTAGAGACCCAGTACTTC. This codes for CASSEGISVETQYF. The rearrangement links TRBV6-1 to TRBJ2-5; a weak D match, TRBD2 (5 bases). The CDR3 runs to 14 residues. V was cut by 1 base and J by 4 bases, with 10 bases left in between. In germline, CDR1 is MNHNS, CDR2 SASEGT.

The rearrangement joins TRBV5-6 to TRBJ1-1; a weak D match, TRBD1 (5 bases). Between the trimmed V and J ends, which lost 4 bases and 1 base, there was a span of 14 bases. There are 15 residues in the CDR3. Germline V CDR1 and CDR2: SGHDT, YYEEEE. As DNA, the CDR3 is TGTGCCAGCAGCCCTCCCGGGGGTGCGAACACTGAAGCTTTCTTT. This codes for CASSPPGGANTEAFF. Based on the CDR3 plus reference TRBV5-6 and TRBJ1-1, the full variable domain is DAGVTQSPTHLIKTRGQQVTLRCSPKSGHDTVSWYQQALGQGPQFIFQYYEEEERQRGNFPDRFSGHQFPNYSSELNVNALLLGDSALYLCASSPPGGANTEAFFGQGTRLTVV.

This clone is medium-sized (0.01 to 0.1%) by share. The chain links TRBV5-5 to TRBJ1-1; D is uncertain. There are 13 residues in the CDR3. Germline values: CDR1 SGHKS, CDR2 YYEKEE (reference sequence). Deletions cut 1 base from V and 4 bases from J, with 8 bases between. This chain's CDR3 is CASSLLASTEAFF. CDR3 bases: TGTGCCAGCAGCTTGTTGGCCAGCACTGAAGCTTTCTTT.

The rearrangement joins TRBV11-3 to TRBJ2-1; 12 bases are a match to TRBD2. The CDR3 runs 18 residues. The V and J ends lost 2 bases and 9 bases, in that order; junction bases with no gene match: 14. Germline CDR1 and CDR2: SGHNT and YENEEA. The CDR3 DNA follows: TGTGCCAGCAGCTTAACACTCTCGCTAGCGGGGGGGCCTGGTGAGCAGTTCTTC. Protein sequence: CASSLTLSLAGGPGEQFF.

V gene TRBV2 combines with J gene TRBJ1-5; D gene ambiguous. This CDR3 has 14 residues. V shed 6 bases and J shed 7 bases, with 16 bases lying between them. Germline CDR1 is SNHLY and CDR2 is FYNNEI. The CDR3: CASSTAKGGQPQHF. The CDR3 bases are TGTGCCAGCAGCACTGCGAAGGGTGGCCAGCCCCAGCATTTT.

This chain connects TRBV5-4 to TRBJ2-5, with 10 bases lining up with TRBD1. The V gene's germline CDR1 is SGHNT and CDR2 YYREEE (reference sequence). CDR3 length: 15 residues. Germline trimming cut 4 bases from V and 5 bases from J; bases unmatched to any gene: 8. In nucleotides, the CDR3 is TGTGCCAGCAGCATCAGACAGGGGGCGGGTGAGACCCAGTACTTC. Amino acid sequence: CASSIRQGAGETQYF.

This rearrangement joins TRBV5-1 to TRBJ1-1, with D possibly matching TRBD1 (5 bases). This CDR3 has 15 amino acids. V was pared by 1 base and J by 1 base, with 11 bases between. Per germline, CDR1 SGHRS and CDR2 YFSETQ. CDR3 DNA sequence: TGCGCCAGCAGCTTGACAGGACCCACGAACACTGAAGCTTTCTTT. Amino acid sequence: CASSLTGPTNTEAFF.

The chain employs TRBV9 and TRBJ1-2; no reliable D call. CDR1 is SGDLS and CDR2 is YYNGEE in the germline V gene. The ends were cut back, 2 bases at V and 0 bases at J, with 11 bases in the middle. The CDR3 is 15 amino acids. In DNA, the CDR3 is TGTGCCAGCAGCGTCCGGCCGTTAGCTAACTATGGCTACACCTTC. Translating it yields CASSVRPLANYGYTF.